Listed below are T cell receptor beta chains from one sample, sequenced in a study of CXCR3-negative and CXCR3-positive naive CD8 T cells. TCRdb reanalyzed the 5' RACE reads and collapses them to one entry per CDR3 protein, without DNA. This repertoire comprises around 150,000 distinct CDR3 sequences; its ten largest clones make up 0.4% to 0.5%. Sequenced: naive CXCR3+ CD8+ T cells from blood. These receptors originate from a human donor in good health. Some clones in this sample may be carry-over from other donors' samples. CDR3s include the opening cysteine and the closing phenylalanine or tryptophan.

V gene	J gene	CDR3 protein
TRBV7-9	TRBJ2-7	CASSLGPPEAVRGSNEQYF
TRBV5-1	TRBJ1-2	CASSVTGDWDGYTF
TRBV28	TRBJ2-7	CASRTPGLSYEQYF
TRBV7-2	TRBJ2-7	CASSLAGRGETYEQYF
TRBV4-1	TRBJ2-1	CASSQGRGGYNEQFF
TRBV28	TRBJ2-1	CASSLGGEQFF
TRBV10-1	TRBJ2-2	CASSDRSNTGELFF
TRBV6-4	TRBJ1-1	CASSEGMGTEAFF
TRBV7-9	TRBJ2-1	CASSRTATWSYNERFF
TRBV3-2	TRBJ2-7	CASSARPYSGDPREQYF
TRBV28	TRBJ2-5	CASSSQGWETQYF
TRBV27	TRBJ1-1	CASSLNGRVNTEAFF
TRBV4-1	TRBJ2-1	CASSQAGFPSYNEQFF
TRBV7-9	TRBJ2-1	CASSPPGQGAGNEQFF
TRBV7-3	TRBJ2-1	CASSQTGTSGNEQFF
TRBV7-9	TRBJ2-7	CASSFGNPDEQYF
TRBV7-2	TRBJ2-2	CASSPYTGELFF
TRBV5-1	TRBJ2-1	CASSIKQGTPLSHEQFF
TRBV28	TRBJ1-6	CAAVPGYNSPLHF
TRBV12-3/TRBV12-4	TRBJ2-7	CASSSGRGAYEQYF
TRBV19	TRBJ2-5	CASSFTGTGFQETQYF
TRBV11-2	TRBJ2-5	CASSLDREWETQYF
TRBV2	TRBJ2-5	CASSYSRQETQYF
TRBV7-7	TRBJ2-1	CASSLGGGLYNEQFF
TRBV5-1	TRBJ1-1	CASSLTGDNTEAFF
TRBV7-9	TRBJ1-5	CASSLPGGYSQPQHF
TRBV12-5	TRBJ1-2	CASGLLSSNYGYTF
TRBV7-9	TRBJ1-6	CASSFGYSGLSSPLHF
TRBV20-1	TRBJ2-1	CSARDRANPYNEQFF
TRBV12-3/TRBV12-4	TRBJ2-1	CASSQPGNPNEQFF
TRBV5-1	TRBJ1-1	CASSFLPNRRTQRDTEAFF
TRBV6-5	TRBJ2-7	CASGTGVYEQYF
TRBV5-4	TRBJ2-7	CAGSFGGGYEQYF
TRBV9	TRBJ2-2	CASSVEWENTGELFF
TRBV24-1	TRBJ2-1	CATSLGSSYNEQFF
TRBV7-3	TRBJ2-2	CASIPQGSETPNTGELFF
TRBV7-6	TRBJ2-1	CASSQRGAINNEQFF
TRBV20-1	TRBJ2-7	CSARKGREPYEQYF
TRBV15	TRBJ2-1	CATRWRIGDEQFF
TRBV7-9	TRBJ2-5	CASSLDRRTETQYF
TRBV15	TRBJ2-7	CATSRALAGGTYEQYF
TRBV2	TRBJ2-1	CASSEPLGLAEYNEQFF
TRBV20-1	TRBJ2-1	CSATGRMGLAGGRSYNEQFF
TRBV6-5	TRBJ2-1	CASSYSTNNEQFF
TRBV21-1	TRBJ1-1	CASSPDKWGRGNTEAFF
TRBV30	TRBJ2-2	CAWSWVRTGELFF
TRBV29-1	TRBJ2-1	CSATGAGVSYEQFF
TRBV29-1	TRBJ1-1	CSVEPTGGAVGAFF
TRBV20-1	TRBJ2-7	CSASPFTGYEQYF
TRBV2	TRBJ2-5	CASMKTSGQETQYF
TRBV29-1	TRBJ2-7	CSVEQSLEQYF